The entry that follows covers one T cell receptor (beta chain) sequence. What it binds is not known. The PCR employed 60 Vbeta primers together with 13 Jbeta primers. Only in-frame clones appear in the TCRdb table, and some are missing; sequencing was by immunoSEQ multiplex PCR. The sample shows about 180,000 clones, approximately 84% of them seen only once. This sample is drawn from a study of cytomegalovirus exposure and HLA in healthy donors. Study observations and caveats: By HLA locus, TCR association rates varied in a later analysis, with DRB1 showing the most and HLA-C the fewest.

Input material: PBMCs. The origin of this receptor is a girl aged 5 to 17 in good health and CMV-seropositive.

The CDR3 sequence: CAWSEVDRPYGYTF. As DNA, the CDR3 is TGTGCCTGGAGTGAGGTAGACAGACCCTATGGCTACACCTTC. V is TRBV30 and J is TRBJ1-2; D may be TRBD1 (5 bases). CDR1 GTSNPN and CDR2 SVGIG come from the germline V gene (reference sequence). V shed 1 base and J shed 4 bases, with 13 bases lying between them. The CDR3 consists of 14 residues.